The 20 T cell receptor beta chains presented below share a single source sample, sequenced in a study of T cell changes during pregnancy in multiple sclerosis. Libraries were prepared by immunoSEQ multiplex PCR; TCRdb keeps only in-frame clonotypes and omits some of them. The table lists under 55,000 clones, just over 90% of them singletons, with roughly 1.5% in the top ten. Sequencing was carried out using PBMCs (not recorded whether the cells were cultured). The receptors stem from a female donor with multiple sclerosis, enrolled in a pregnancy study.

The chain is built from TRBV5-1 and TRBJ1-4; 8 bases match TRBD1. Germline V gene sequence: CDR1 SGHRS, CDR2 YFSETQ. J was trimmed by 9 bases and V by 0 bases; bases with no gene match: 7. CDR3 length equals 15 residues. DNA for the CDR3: TGCGCCAGCAGCTTGGGGGGGACAGGCCAGCAAAAACTGTTTTTT. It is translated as CASSLGGTGQQKLFF.

CDR3 residues: CASSLPGAGTEAFF. The DNA for the CDR3 is TGTGCCAGCAGTTTACCAGGGGCGGGCACTGAAGCTTTCTTT. V is TRBV28 and J is TRBJ1-1, with TRBD1 as a possible D gene (6 bases). The CDR3 loop spans 14 amino acids. The germline gives CDR1 MDHEN, CDR2 SYDVKM. Trimming pared 2 bases from V and 4 bases from J, leaving 11 bases between.

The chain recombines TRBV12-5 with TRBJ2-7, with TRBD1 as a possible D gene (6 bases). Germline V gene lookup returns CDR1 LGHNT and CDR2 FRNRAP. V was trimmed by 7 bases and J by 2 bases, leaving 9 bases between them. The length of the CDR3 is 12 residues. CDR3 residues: CASVTGPYEQYF. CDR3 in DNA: TGTGCTAGTGTCACAGGGCCCTACGAGCAGTACTTC.

CDR3 region: CSVVAGGTGELFF. CDR3 nucleotides: TGCAGCGTTGTAGCTGGGGGAACCGGGGAGCTGTTTTTT. The J gene is TRBJ2-2, the V gene TRBV29-1; D might be TRBD1 or TRBD2, each matching 5 bases. Germline V gene data show CDR1 as SQVTM and CDR2 as ANQGSEA. Trimming shortened V by 4 bases and J by 5 bases, and 11 bases separated the two germline ends. The CDR3 sequence is 13 residues long.

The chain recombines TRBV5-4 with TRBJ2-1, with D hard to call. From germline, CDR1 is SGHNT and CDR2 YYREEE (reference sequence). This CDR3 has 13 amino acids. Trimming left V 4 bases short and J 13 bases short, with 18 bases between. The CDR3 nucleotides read TGTGCCAGCAGCACCCCCTCGGGCCCCCGTCAGTTCTTC. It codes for CASSTPSGPRQFF.

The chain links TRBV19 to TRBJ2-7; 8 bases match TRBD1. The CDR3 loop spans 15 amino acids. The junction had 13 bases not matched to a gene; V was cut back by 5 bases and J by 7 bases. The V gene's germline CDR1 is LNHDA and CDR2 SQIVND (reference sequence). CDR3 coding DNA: TGTGCCAGTAGTTTTCGGACAGGGTATACGGGTGAGCAGTACTTC. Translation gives CASSFRTGYTGEQYF.

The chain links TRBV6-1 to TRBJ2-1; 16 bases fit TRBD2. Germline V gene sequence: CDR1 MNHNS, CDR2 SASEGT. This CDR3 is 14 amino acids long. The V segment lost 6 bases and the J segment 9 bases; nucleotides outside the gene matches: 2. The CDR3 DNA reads TGTGCCAGCAGGGGACTAGCGGGAGGGGGTGAGCAGTTCTTC. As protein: CASRGLAGGGEQFF.

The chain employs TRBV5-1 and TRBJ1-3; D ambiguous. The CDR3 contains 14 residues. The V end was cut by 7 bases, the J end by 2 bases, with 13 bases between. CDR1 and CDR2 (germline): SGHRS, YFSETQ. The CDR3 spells CASADVAPGNTIYF. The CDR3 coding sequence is TGCGCCAGCGCCGATGTCGCACCTGGAAACACCATATATTTT.

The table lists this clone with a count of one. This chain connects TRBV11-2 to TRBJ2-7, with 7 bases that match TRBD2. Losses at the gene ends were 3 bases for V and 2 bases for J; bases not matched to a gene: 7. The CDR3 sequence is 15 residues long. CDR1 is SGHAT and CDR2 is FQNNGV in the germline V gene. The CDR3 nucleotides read TGTGCCAGCAGCTTGGGGGGGACGTCTCCCTACGAGCAGTACTTC. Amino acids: CASSLGGTSPYEQYF.

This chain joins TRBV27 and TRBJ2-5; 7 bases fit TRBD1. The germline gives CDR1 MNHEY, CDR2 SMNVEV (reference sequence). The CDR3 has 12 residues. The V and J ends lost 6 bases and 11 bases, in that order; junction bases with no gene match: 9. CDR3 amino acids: CASRPIRDSQYF. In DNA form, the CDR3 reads TGTGCCAGCAGGCCTATAAGGGACAGTCAGTACTTC.

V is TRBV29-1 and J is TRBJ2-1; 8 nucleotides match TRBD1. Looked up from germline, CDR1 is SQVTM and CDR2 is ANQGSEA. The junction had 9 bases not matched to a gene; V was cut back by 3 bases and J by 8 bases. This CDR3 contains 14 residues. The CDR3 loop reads CSVDFTGGKDEQFF. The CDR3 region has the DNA TGCAGCGTTGATTTTACAGGGGGTAAAGATGAGCAGTTCTTC.

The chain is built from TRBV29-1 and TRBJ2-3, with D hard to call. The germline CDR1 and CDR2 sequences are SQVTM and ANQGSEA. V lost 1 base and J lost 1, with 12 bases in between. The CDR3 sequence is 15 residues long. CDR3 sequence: CSVEGPGHGTDTQYF. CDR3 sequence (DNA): TGCAGCGTTGAAGGACCCGGTCACGGCACAGATACGCAGTATTTT.

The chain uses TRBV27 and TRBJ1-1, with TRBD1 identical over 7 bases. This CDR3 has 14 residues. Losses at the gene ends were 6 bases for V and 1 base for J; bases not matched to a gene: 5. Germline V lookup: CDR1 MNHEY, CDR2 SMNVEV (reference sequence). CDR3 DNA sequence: TGTGCCAGCAGGGGTGGGACAGAGAACACTGAAGCTTTCTTT. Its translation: CASRGGTENTEAFF.

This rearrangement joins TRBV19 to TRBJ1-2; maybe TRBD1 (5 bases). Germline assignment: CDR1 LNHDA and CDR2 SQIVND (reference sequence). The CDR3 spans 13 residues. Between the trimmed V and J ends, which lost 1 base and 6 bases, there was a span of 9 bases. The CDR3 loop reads CASSIGGADGYTF. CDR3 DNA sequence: TGTGCCAGTAGTATAGGAGGGGCGGATGGCTACACCTTC.

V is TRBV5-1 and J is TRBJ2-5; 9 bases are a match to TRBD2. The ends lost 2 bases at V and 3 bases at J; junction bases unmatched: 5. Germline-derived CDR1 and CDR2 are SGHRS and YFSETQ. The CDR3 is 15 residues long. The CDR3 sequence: CASSFGGRVEETQYF. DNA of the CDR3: TGCGCCAGCAGCTTCGGCGGGAGGGTAGAAGAGACCCAGTACTTC.

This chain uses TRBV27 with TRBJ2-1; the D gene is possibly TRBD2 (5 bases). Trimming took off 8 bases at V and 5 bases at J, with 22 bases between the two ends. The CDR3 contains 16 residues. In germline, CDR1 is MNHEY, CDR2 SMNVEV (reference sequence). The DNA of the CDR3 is TGTGCCAGCGGGTTCCTGGGCCCCGAGGGCCACAATGAGCAGTTCTTC. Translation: CASGFLGPEGHNEQFF.

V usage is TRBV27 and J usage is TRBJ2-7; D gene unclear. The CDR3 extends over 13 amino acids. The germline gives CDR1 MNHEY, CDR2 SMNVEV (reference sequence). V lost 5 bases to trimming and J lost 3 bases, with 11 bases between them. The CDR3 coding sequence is TGTGCCAGCAGTATCCGTTCGGGCTACGAGCAGTACTTC. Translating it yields CASSIRSGYEQYF.

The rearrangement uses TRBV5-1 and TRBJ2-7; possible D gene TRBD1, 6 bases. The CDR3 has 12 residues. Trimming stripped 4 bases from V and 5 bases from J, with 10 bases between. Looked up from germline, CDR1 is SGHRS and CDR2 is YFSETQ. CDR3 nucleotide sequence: TGCGCCAGCAGCCCACAGGGTCACGAGCAGTACTTC. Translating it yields CASSPQGHEQYF.

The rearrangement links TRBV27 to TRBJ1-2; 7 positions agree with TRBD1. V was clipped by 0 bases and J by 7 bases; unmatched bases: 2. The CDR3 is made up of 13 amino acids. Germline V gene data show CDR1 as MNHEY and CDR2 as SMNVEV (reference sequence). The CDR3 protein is CASSLSTGSGYTF. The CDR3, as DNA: TGTGCCAGCAGTTTATCGACAGGGTCTGGCTACACCTTC.

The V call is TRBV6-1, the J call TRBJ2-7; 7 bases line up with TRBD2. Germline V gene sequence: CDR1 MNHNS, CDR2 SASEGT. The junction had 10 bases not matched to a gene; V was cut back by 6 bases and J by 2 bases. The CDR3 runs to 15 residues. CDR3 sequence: CASRGGLKKPYEQYF. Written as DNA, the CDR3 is TGTGCCAGCAGGGGGGGACTAAAGAAACCCTACGAGCAGTACTTC.